This TCR beta chain was retrieved from a study of response to subunit inactivated influenza vaccine. Study results and caveats: Each seasonal flu vaccination may recruit only limited new T cells, authors suggested.

This CDR3 is 13 amino acids long. Trimming removed 5 bases at V and 2 bases at J, with 10 bases between. Germline CDR1 and CDR2: MDHEN and SYDVKM. TCRdb reprocessed the RT-PCR reads via MiXCR and lists one record per CDR3 protein. The table records more than 150,000 distinct CDR3 sequences, around 10% of them present only once. This clonotype was observed a handful of times. Antigen specificity is unknown. The sequence came from a man between 50 and 69 years old who received an inactivated influenza vaccine. The specimen comprised CD8+ T cells sorted from PBMCs, sampled approximately 25 months after vaccination. The chain couples TRBV28 to TRBJ2-7, with a possible D match to TRBD2 (6 bases). CDR3 nucleotide sequence: TGTGCCAGCAGTACTCCGGGGGCCTACGAGCAGTACTTC. Protein product: CASSTPGAYEQYF.